This passage covers 12 T cell receptor beta chains from one sample sequenced in a study of T cell repertoires in cytomegalovirus infection. TCRdb re-called the reads with MiXCR, one entry per CDR3 protein. The profile covers around 430,000 distinct CDR3 sequences, with under 55% appearing a single time and 43% taken by the ten largest. These TCRs' antigens remain unknown. Sequencing was performed on cultured PBMCs, taken from culture after CMV antigen stimulation. The receptor set was obtained from a human donor in good health (CMV status not recorded). Some clones in this sample may be carry-over from other donors' samples.

The chain links TRBV6-5 to TRBJ2-7, with 7 bases lining up with TRBD1. This CDR3 spans 15 amino acids. V lost 1 base and J lost 4; bases outside the gene matches: 7. Per germline, CDR1 MNHEY and CDR2 SVGAGI. As DNA, the CDR3 is TGTGCCAGCAGTTACTTCTCCGGGACAGAGTACGAGCAGTACTTC. This codes for CASSYFSGTEYEQYF.

The chain combines TRBV7-2 with TRBJ2-5, with 11 bases that match TRBD2. Trimming removed 1 base from V and 7 bases from J; junction bases left unmatched: 5. This CDR3 is 15 amino acids long. Germline CDR1 and CDR2: SGHTA and FQGNSA. CDR3 DNA: TGTGCCAGCAGCTTAGTAGCGGGGGGGCGCGCGACCCAGTACTTC. Its protein product is CASSLVAGGRATQYF.

The chain links TRBV6-5 to TRBJ1-5; D remains ambiguous. The CDR3 loop spans 13 amino acids. The germline V gene has CDR1 MNHEY and CDR2 SVGAGI. Trimming cost V 8 bases and J 3 bases, with 11 bases left between them. The CDR3, as DNA: TGTGCCAGCGGAAGAACTTCCAATCAGCCCCAGCATTTT. It encodes CASGRTSNQPQHF.

The V call is TRBV5-4, the J call TRBJ2-7; tentative D call: TRBD2 (7 bases). The V gene lost 4 bases and the J gene lost 2 bases, with 16 bases spanning the gap. The CDR3 is 15 amino acids. CDR1 and CDR2 from the germline V gene are SGHNT and YYREEE (reference sequence). CDR3 coding DNA: TGTGCCAGCAGCCCGCGAGGGGGGGGGACCTACGAGCAGTACTTC. Translating gives CASSPRGGGTYEQYF.

This chain joins TRBV7-2 and TRBJ2-2; the D is unclear. CDR1 is SGHTA, CDR2 FQGNSA, per germline. The CDR3 contains 16 residues. Deletions cut 0 bases from V and 3 bases from J, with 11 bases between. This chain's CDR3 is CASSLAVTGDTGELFF. The CDR3 coding sequence is TGTGCCAGCAGCTTAGCGGTTACCGGCGACACCGGGGAGCTGTTTTTT.

The chain joins TRBV15 to TRBJ1-3; D is perhaps TRBD1 (5 bases). This CDR3 contains 13 residues. Trimming stripped 5 bases from V and 3 bases from J, with 8 bases between. The germline CDR1 and CDR2 sequences are LNHNV and YYDKDF (reference sequence). CDR3 nucleotides: TGTGCCACCAGCCGGGACCGTGGAAACACCATATATTTT. It specifies CATSRDRGNTIYF.

The sample holds many counts of this clonotype. The CDR3: CASSTRIGQSYNEQFF. The CDR3 DNA reads TGTGCCAGCAGCACTAGGATAGGACAGTCCTACAATGAGCAGTTCTTC. The rearrangement joins TRBV7-2 to TRBJ2-1; maybe TRBD1 (6 bases). The V gene lost 5 bases and the J gene lost 1 base, with 15 bases spanning the gap. The CDR3 sequence is 16 residues long. Germline-derived CDR1 and CDR2 are SGHTA and FQGNSA.

The rearrangement uses TRBV10-3 and TRBJ2-7, with D perhaps given as TRBD1 or TRBD2 (5 bases each). The CDR3 totals 16 residues. V gave up 2 bases and J gave up 9 bases, with 23 bases separating them. The germline V gene encodes CDR1 ENHRY and CDR2 SYGVKD. For the CDR3, the DNA is TGTGCCATCAGTGAGCGGTACTGGGGGACCCTACGAGGGCAGTACTTC. Its protein product is CAISERYWGTLRGQYF.

This clonotype was seen only once. V is TRBV12-3 or TRBV12-4 and J is TRBJ2-1, with D hard to call. V shed 9 bases and J shed 8 bases, with 11 bases lying between them. This CDR3 contains 11 residues. CDR3 DNA: TGTGCCAGTGGTAGGGCGGATGAGCAGTTCTTC. Translation gives CASGRADEQFF.

The rearrangement uses TRBV5-4 and TRBJ2-2; no clear D gene. CDR3 size: 12 residues. V lost 0 bases and J 10 bases, leaving 7 bases between the germline ends. Germline V gene sequence: CDR1 SGHNT, CDR2 YYREEE (reference sequence). CDR3 residues: CASSLGGLELFF. For the CDR3, the DNA is TGTGCCAGCAGCTTGGGTGGGCTGGAGCTGTTTTTT. Full variable domain (remainder filled in from reference TRBV5-4 and TRBJ2-2): ETGVTQSPTHLIKTRGQQVTLRCSSQSGHNTVSWYQQALGQGPQFIFQYYREEENGRGNFPPRFSGLQFPNYSSELNVNALELDDSALYLCASSLGGLELFFGEGSRLTVL.

The chain links TRBV10-2 to TRBJ1-1; 10 bases agree with TRBD1. This CDR3 comprises 13 residues. V shed 4 bases, J shed 7 bases, and the junction held 3 bases outside the gene matches. Per the germline V gene, CDR1 is WSHSY and CDR2 is SAAADI. This chain's CDR3 is CASSGGTGVEAFF. The CDR3 bases are TGCGCCAGCAGTGGGGGGACAGGGGTTGAAGCTTTCTTT.

V gene TRBV6-1 combines with J gene TRBJ2-3; unclear D gene. Trimming took 6 bases from V and 6 from J, leaving 7 bases between them. There are 11 residues in the CDR3. The germline gives CDR1 MNHNS, CDR2 SASEGT. Written as DNA, the CDR3 is TGTGCCAGCAGGAAGAGGGATACGCAGTATTTT. Translating it yields CASRKRDTQYF.